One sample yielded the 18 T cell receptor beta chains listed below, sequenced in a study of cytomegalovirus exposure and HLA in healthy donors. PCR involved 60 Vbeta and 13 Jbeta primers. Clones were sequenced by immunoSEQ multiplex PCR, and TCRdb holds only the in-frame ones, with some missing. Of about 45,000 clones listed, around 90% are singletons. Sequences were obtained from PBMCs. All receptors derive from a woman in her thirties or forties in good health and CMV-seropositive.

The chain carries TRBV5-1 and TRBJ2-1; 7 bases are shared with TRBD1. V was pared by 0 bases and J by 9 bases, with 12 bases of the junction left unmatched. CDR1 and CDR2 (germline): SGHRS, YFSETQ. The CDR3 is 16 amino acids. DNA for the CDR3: TGCGCCAGCAGCTTGGTGACAGGGAACGCCGCGGGTGAGCAGTTCTTC. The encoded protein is CASSLVTGNAAGEQFF.

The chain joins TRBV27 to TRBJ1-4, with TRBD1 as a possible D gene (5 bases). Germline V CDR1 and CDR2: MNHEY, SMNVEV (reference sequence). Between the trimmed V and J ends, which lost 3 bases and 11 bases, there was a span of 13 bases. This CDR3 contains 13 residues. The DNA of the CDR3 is TGTGCCAGCAGTTTTTCGGCGGGACGGAAACTGTTTTTT. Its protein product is CASSFSAGRKLFF.

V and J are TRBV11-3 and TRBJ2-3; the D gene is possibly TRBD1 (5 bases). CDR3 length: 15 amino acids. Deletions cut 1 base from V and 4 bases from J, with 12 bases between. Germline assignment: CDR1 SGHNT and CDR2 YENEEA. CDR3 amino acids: CASSLGDTQADTQYF. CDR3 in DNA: TGTGCCAGCAGCTTAGGAGATACACAGGCAGATACGCAGTATTTT.

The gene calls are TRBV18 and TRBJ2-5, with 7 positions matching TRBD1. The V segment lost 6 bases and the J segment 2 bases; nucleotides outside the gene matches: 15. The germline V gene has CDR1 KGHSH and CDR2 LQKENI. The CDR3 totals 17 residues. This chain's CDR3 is CASSSAGKGGLQETQYF. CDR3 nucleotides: TGTGCCAGCTCCTCGGCCGGGAAAGGGGGCTTACAAGAGACCCAGTACTTC.

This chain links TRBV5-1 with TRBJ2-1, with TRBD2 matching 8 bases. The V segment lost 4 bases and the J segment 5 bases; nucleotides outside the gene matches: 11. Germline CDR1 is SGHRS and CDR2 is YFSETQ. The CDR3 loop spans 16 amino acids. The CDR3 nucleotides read TGCGCCAGCAGCCCCAAGGGTAGCGGGGTAAACAATGAGCAGTTCTTC. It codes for CASSPKGSGVNNEQFF.

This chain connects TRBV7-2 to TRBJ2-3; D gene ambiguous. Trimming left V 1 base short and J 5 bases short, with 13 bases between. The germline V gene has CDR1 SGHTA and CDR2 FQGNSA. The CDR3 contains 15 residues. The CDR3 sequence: CASSLGGLTIDTQYF. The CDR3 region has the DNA TGTGCCAGCAGCTTAGGAGGCCTTACCATAGATACGCAGTATTTT.

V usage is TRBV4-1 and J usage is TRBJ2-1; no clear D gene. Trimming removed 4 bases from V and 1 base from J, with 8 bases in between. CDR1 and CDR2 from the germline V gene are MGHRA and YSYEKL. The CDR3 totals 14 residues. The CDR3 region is CASSLGPSYNEQFF. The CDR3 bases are TGCGCCAGCAGCCTGGGCCCGTCCTACAATGAGCAGTTCTTC.

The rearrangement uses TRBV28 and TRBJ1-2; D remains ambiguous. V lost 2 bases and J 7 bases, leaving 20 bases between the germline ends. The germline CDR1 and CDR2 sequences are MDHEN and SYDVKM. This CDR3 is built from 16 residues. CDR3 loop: CASSLRSSGRSSGYTF. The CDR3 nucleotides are TGTGCCAGCAGTTTAAGAAGTTCCGGTCGTTCTAGTGGCTACACCTTC.

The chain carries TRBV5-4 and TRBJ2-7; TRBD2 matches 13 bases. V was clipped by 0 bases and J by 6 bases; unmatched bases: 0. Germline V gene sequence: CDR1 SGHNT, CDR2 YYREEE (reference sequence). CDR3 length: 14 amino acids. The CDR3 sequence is CASSLGLAGGEQYF. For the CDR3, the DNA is TGTGCCAGCAGCTTGGGACTAGCGGGAGGCGAGCAGTACTTC.

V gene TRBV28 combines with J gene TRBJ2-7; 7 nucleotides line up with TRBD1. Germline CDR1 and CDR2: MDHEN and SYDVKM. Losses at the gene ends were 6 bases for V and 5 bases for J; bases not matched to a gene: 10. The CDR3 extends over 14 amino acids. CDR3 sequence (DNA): TGTGCCAGCAGCCGGATCACAGGGGCACACGAGCAGTACTTC. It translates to CASSRITGAHEQYF.

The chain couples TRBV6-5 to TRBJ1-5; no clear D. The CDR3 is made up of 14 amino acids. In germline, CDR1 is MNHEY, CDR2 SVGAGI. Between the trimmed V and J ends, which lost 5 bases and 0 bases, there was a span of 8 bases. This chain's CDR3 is CASSVFYSNQPQHF. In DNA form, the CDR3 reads TGTGCCAGCAGTGTTTTTTATAGCAATCAGCCCCAGCATTTT.

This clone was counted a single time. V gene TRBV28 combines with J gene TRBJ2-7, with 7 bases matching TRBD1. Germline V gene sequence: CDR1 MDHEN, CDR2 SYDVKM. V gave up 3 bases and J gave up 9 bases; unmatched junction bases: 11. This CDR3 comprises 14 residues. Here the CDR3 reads CASSLPYTGASQYF. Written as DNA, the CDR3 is TGTGCCAGCAGTTTGCCGTACACAGGGGCTTCGCAGTACTTC. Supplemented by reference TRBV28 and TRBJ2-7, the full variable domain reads DVKVTQSSRYLVKRTGEKVFLECVQDMDHENMFWYRQDPGLGLRLIYFSYDVKMKEKGDIPEGYSVSREKKERFSLILESASTNQTSMYLCASSLPYTGASQYFGPGTRLTVT.

The CDR3 reads CASSPVQGMNTEAFF. CDR3 sequence (DNA): TGCGCCAGCAGTCCGGTACAGGGCATGAACACTGAAGCTTTCTTT. V and J are TRBV10-1 and TRBJ1-1; possible D gene TRBD1, 6 bases. V was pared by 5 bases and J by 0 bases, with 13 bases between. The germline V gene encodes CDR1 WNHNN and CDR2 SYGVQD (reference sequence). This CDR3 region has 15 residues.

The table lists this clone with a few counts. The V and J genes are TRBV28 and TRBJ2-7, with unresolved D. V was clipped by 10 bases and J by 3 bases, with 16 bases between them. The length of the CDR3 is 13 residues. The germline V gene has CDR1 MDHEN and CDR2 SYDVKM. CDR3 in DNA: TGTGCCATCCAGACCCGGCTAGACTACGAGCAGTACTTC. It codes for CAIQTRLDYEQYF.

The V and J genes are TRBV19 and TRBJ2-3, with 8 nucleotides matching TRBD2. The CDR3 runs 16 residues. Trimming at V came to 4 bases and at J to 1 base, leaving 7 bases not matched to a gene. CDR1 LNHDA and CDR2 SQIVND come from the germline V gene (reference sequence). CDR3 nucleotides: TGTGCCAGTAGTAATCGAGCGGGAGCGGGCACAGATACGCAGTATTTT. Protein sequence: CASSNRAGAGTDTQYF. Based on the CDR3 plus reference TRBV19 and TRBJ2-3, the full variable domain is DGGITQSPKYLFRKEGQNVTLSCEQNLNHDAMYWYRQDPGQGLRLIYYSQIVNDFQKGDIAEGYSVSREKKESFPLTVTSAQKNPTAFYLCASSNRAGAGTDTQYFGPGTRLTVL.

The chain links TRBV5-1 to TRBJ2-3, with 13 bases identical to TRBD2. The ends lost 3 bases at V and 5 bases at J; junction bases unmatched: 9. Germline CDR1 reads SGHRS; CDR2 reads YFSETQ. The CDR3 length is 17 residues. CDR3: CASSSPFGTSGEDTQYF. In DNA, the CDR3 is TGCGCCAGCAGCTCCCCCTTTGGGACTAGCGGGGAAGATACGCAGTATTTT.

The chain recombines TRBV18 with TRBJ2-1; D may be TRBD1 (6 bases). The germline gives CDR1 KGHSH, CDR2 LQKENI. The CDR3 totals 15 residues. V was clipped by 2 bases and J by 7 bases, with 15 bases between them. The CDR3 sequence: CASSPGTSIRNEQFF. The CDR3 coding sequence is TGTGCCAGCTCACCAGGGACATCAATCAGGAATGAGCAGTTCTTC.

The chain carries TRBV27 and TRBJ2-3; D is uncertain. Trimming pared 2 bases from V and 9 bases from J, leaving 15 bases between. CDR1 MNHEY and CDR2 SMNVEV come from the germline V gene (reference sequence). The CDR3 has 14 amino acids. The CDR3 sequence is CASSLAFGVGTQYF. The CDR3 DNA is TGTGCCAGCAGTTTAGCCTTCGGAGTCGGGACGCAGTATTTT.